The rows below give T cell receptor beta chains drawn from one sample of a study of memory CD4+ T cells and cytomegalovirus serostatus. Measured with immunoSEQ multiplex PCR; TCRdb has only the in-frame clones, and not every one. The table has 65,000 to 95,000 clones, less than 90% seen once; the top ten hold around 0.8%. Input material: memory CD4+ T cells from blood. The source of these receptors is an adult in good health and CMV-seronegative. The CDR3 runs from the conserved cysteine through the conserved F or W. The D gene is left open where the match is weak. Rows may omit the clone size; those that give it use once, few, many or a size class.

-	-	TRBJ1-6	TRBV9	CASSAEGTNSPLHF	TGTGCCAGCAGCGCGGAGGGGACGAATTCACCCCTCCACTTT
-	-	TRBJ1-1	TRBV7-9	CASSRETWSTEAFF	TGTGCCAGCAGCCGGGAAACTTGGAGCACTGAAGCTTTCTTT
TRBD1	-	TRBJ1-2	TRBV5-1	CASSSPGQEEGGYTF	TGCGCCAGCAGCTCGCCCGGACAGGAAGAAGGCGGCTACACCTTC
TRBD1	few	TRBJ1-5	TRBV15	CATSSHIGTGRIPQHF	TGTGCCACCAGCAGCCACATCGGGACAGGGAGGATTCCCCAGCATTTT
TRBD1	-	TRBJ2-3	TRBV9	CASSVGGQGAIDTQYF	TGTGCCAGCAGCGTAGGCGGGCAGGGGGCAATAGATACGCAGTATTTT
-	-	TRBJ2-7	TRBV28	CASSESTGSHEQYF	TGTGCCAGCAGCGAAAGTACAGGGTCCCACGAGCAGTACTTC
-	-	TRBJ1-2	TRBV5-1	CASSLDGNYGYTF	TGCGCCAGCAGCTTGGACGGCAACTATGGCTACACCTTC
-	-	TRBJ1-2	TRBV6-1	CASSEIVGSGYGYTF	TGTGCCAGCAGTGAAATCGTGGGGTCAGGCTATGGCTACACCTTC
TRBD1	-	TRBJ1-1	TRBV9	CASSPGQGVVAEAFF	TGTGCCAGCAGCCCCGGACAGGGGGTGGTGGCTGAAGCTTTCTTT
-	once	TRBJ1-3	TRBV6-6	CASGEGSGGNTIYF	TGTGCCAGCGGCGAGGGCAGCGGTGGAAACACCATATATTTT
TRBD2	once	TRBJ2-4	TRBV10-3	CAISERGGHGSGNIQYF	TGTGCCATCAGTGAGCGGGGGGGACACGGGTCTGGTAACATTCAGTACTTC
-	-	TRBJ2-5	TRBV15	CATSRDVVGLGVPWETQYF	TGTGCCACCAGCAGAGATGTCGTGGGGTTAGGAGTTCCGTGGGAGACCCAGTACTTC
-	-	TRBJ1-6	TRBV30	CAWRGANSPLHF	TGTGCCTGGAGAGGGGCCAATTCACCCCTCCACTTT
-	few	TRBJ1-4	TRBV5-5	CASSALGTQQEKLFF	TGTGCCAGCAGCGCTCTCGGGACCCAGCAGGAAAAACTGTTTTTT
-	-	TRBJ1-6	TRBV5-1	CASSLDTGRNSPLHF	TGCGCCAGCAGCTTGGATACAGGGAGGAATTCACCCCTCCACTTT
-	-	TRBJ2-5	TRBV19	CASSFRDQETQYF	TGTGCCAGTAGTTTTCGGGACCAAGAGACCCAGTACTTC
-	-	TRBJ1-3	TRBV5-6	CASSSRPGGGGNTIYF	TGTGCCAGCAGCTCACGACCCGGGGGGGGTGGAAACACCATATATTTT
TRBD2	-	TRBJ2-1	TRBV7-3	CASSLMGDSGIDEQFF	TGTGCCAGCAGCTTAATGGGGGATAGCGGGATAGATGAGCAGTTCTTC
TRBD1	-	TRBJ1-4	TRBV2	CASSLSQGARATHEKLFF	TGTGCCAGCAGCCTATCTCAGGGGGCACGAGCAACCCATGAAAAACTGTTTTTT
TRBD1	-	TRBJ2-5	TRBV6-6	CASRRGQGVETQYF	TGTGCCAGCAGGAGGGGACAGGGGGTGGAGACCCAGTACTTC
-	-	TRBJ2-2	TRBV6-1	CATRLTEGYTGELFF	TGTGCCACCCGGTTGACAGAAGGCTACACCGGGGAGCTGTTTTTT
-	-	TRBJ2-3	TRBV29-1	CSSSSLTTAPDTQYF	TGCAGCTCCTCCTCATTGACCACCGCCCCAGATACGCAGTATTTT
TRBD1	-	TRBJ2-4	TRBV4-1	CASSPWTGGAENIQYF	TGCGCCAGCAGCCCTTGGACAGGGGGCGCGGAAAACATTCAGTACTTC
-	-	TRBJ1-2	TRBV21-1	CASSKVASTAENYGYTF	TGTGCCAGCAGCAAAGTAGCCTCGACGGCTGAAAACTATGGCTACACCTTC
-	-	TRBJ2-7	TRBV7-2	CASSSQGGGISEQYF	TGTGCCAGCAGCTCCCAGGGGGGGGGTATAAGCGAGCAGTACTTC
-	-	TRBJ1-1	TRBV6-1	CASSELAGRGTAEAFF	TGTGCCAGCAGTGAACTCGCGGGACGGGGAACGGCTGAAGCTTTCTTT
TRBD2	few	TRBJ2-1	TRBV5-6	CASSTGGGSRYNEQFF	TGTGCCAGCAGCACCGGCGGGGGGAGCCGATACAATGAGCAGTTCTTC
-	-	TRBJ2-4	TRBV27	CASILGKTLAKNIQYF	TGTGCCAGCATACTGGGCAAAACACTAGCCAAAAACATTCAGTACTTC
-	-	TRBJ2-3	TRBV1	CTSSQESSGGAGTDTQYF	TGCACCAGCAGCCAAGAGAGTAGCGGGGGGGCCGGCACAGATACGCAGTATTTT
TRBD1	-	TRBJ1-3	TRBV7-2	CASSWTSDRVAGNTIYF	TGTGCCAGCAGCTGGACCTCGGACAGGGTTGCTGGAAACACCATATATTTT
-	-	TRBJ2-1	TRBV5-6	CASGRNGDSLFNEQFF	TGTGCCAGCGGAAGGAACGGGGACTCCCTTTTCAATGAGCAGTTCTTC
TRBD2	-	TRBJ2-5	TRBV5-1	CASSLKPGLAGGTYQETQYF	TGCGCCAGCAGTCTTAAACCGGGACTAGCGGGGGGGACGTACCAAGAGACCCAGTACTTC
-	-	TRBJ1-1	TRBV19	CASSQRPGTMNTEAFF	TGTGCCAGTAGCCAAAGACCCGGGACTATGAACACTGAAGCTTTCTTT
TRBD1	-	TRBJ1-2	TRBV11-2	CASRMTGGDVYTF	TGTGCCAGCAGAATGACAGGGGGCGACGTCTACACCTTC
-	-	TRBJ1-2	TRBV7-9	CASSFTGTYGYTF	TGTGCCAGCAGCTTCACAGGGACTTATGGCTACACCTTC
TRBD2	-	TRBJ2-5	TRBV30	CAWSEVAGGPQETQYF	TGTGCCTGGAGTGAGGTAGCGGGGGGGCCTCAGGAGACCCAGTACTTC
-	-	TRBJ2-3	TRBV19	CASSTGRTDTQYF	TGTGCCAGTAGTACCGGACGCACAGATACGCAGTATTTT
-	-	TRBJ2-2	TRBV7-3	CASISESNTGELFF	TGTGCCAGCATATCAGAGAGCAACACCGGGGAGCTGTTTTTT
-	few	TRBJ2-6	TRBV5-1	CASSWDASSSGANVLTF	TGCGCCAGCAGCTGGGACGCATCCAGCTCTGGGGCCAACGTCCTGACTTTC
-	-	TRBJ1-1	TRBV6-5	CASSYFGRTTEAFF	TGTGCCAGCAGTTACTTCGGGAGAACTACTGAAGCTTTCTTT
-	-	TRBJ1-1	TRBV5-4	CASSIRQITSTEAFF	TGTGCCAGCAGCATCCGACAAATAACCAGCACTGAAGCTTTCTTT